The clone carrying this T cell receptor (beta chain) was picked up one time. What it binds is unknown. This sample was included in a study of early stage breast cancer tumors. In the study overall: About 8 ER+/PR+/HER2- tumors were invasive ductal; a few were invasive lobular. Study results and caveats: Comparing each tissue with blood distinguished tumor from normal in about 90% of the 16 patients. Compared with adjacent normal breast, tumors showed approximately 2.5-fold denser, more clonal T cells.

The CDR3 is 12 amino acids. V was clipped by 8 bases and J by 2 bases, with 10 bases between them. Germline V gives CDR1 MDHEN, CDR2 SYDVKM. Some clones are missing from TCRdb's copy, which holds only in-frame ones; the method was immunoSEQ multiplex PCR. The sample lists about 70,000 clones, approximately 84% occurring once. The TCR comes from a person aged 35-50 years with breast cancer. The chain recombines TRBV28 with TRBJ2-7, with D possibly being TRBD1 or TRBD2 (5 bases each). The sequenced sample consisted of blood. The CDR3 is CASVGTAYEQYF. Here the CDR3 DNA reads TGTGCCAGCGTTGGGACGGCCTACGAGCAGTACTTC.